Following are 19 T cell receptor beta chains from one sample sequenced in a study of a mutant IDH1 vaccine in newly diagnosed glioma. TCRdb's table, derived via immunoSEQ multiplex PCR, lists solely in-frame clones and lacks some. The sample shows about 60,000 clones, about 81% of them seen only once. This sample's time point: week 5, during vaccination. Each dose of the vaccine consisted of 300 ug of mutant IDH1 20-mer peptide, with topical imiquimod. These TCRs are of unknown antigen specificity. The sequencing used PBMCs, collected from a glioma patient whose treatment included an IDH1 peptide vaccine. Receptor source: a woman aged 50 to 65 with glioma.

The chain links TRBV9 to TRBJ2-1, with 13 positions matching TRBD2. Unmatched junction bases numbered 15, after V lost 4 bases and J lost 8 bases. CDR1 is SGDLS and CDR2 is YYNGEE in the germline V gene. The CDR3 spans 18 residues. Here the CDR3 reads CASSTPPGTSGVGHEQFF. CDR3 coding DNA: TGTGCCAGCAGCACTCCCCCCGGGACTAGCGGGGTCGGCCATGAGCAGTTCTTC.

Here the CDR3 DNA reads TGTGCCAGCAGCGAGGGGACAGGGCGGGGTTCACCCCTCCACTTT. Protein: CASSEGTGRGSPLHF. The genes are TRBV9 and TRBJ1-6; the match to TRBD1 covers 9 bases. There are 15 residues in the CDR3. Trimming removed 3 bases from V and 9 bases from J; junction bases left unmatched: 7. Germline CDR1 and CDR2: SGDLS and YYNGEE.

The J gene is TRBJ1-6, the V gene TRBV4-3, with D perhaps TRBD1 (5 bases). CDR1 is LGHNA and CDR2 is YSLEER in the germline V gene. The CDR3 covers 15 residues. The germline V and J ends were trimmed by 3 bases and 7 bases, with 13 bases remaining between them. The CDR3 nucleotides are TGCGCCAGCAGCCAGGAATGGGACCGGAATTCACCCCTCCACTTT. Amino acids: CASSQEWDRNSPLHF.

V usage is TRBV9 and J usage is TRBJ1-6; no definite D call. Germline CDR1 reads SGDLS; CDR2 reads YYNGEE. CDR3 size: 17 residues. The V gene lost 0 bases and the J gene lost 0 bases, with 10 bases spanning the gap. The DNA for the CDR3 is TGTGCCAGCAGCGTAGCTTCCCAAAGCTCCTATAATTCACCCCTCCACTTT. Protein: CASSVASQSSYNSPLHF.

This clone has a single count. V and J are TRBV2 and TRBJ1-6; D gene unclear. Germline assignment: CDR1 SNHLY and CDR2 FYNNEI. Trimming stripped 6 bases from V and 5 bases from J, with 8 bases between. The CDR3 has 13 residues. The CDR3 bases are TGTGCCAGCAGAGACGGGAATAATTCACCCCTCCACTTT. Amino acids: CASRDGNNSPLHF.

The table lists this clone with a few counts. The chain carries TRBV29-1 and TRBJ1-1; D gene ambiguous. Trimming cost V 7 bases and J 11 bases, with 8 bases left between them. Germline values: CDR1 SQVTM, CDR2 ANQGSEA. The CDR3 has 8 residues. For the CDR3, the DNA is TGCAGCGCGTGGCCGGCTTTCTTT. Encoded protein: CSAWPAFF.

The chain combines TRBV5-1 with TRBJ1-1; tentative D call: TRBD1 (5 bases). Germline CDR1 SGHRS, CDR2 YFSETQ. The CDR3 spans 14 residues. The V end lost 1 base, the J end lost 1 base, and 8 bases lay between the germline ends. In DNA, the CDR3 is TGCGCCAGCAGCTTGAGGGGACCGAACACTGAAGCTTTCTTT. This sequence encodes CASSLRGPNTEAFF.

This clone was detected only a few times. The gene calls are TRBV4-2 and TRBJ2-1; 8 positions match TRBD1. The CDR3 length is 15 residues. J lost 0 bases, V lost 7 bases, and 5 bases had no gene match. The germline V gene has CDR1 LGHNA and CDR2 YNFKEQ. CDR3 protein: CASTVTGDSYNEQFF. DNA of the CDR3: TGTGCCAGCACCGTGACAGGGGACTCCTACAATGAGCAGTTCTTC.

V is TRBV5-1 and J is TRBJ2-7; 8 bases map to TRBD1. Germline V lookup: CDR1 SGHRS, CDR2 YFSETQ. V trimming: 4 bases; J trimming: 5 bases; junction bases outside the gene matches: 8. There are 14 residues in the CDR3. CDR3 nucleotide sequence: TGCGCCAGCAGCCCCACGACAGGGGAAGACGAGCAGTACTTC. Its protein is CASSPTTGEDEQYF.

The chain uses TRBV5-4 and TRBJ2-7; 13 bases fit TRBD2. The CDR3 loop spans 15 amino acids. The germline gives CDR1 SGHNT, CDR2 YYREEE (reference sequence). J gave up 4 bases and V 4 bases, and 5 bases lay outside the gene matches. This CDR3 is CASSIRTSGGYEQYF. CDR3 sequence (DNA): TGTGCCAGCAGCATCAGGACTAGCGGGGGTTACGAGCAGTACTTC.

As DNA, the CDR3 is TGTGCCAGCAGCTCCACGATAGGCCTCGGGAACGAGCAGTACTTC. Protein: CASSSTIGLGNEQYF. The chain couples TRBV7-9 to TRBJ2-7; tentatively, D is TRBD2 (5 bases). This CDR3 contains 15 residues. V shed 4 bases and J shed 5 bases, with 18 bases lying between them. Germline V gives CDR1 SEHNR, CDR2 FQNEAQ (reference sequence).

In DNA form, the CDR3 reads TGTGCCAGTAGTAACGGACAGGGGCCACGCTTAGATCAGCCCCAGCATTTT. Protein product: CASSNGQGPRLDQPQHF. This chain uses TRBV19 with TRBJ1-5; TRBD1 agrees at 9 bases. Looked up from germline, CDR1 is LNHDA and CDR2 is SQIVND (reference sequence). V shed 4 bases and J 5 bases; nucleotides not matched to a gene: 12. The CDR3 totals 17 residues. The full variable domain, in which reference TRBV19 and TRBJ1-5 provide the parts outside the CDR3, is DGGITQSPKYLFRKEGQNVTLSCEQNLNHDAMYWYRQDPGQGLRLIYYSQIVNDFQKGDIAEGYSVSREKKESFPLTVTSAQKNPTAFYLCASSNGQGPRLDQPQHFGDGTRLSIL.

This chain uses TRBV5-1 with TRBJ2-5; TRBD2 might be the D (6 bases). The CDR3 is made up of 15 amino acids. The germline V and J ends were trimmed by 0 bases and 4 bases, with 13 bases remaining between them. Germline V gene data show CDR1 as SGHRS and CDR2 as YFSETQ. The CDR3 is CASSLDGGSRETQYF. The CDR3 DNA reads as TGCGCCAGCAGCTTGGATGGGGGGTCGAGAGAGACCCAGTACTTC.

CDR3 sequence (DNA): TGTGCCAGCAGCTCACCTCCGGGACAGGGCCACGAGCAGTACTTC. This sequence encodes CASSSPPGQGHEQYF. The genes are TRBV7-2 and TRBJ2-7; 9 bases agree with TRBD1. Looked up from germline, CDR1 is SGHTA and CDR2 is FQGNSA. The length of the CDR3 is 15 residues. J lost 5 bases, V lost 4 bases, and 9 bases had no gene match.

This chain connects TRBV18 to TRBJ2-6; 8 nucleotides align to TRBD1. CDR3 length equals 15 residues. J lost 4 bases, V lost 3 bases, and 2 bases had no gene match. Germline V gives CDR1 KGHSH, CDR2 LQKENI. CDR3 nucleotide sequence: TGTGCCAGCTCACCGACAGGGGCAGGGGCCAACGTCCTGACTTTC. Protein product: CASSPTGAGANVLTF.

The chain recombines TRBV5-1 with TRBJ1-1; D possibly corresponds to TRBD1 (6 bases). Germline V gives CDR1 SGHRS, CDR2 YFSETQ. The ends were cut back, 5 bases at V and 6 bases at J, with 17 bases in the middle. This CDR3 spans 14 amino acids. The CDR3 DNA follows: TGCGCCAGCAGTGAGGGGGGCCGAGTTGCTGAAGCTTTCTTT. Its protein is CASSEGGRVAEAFF.

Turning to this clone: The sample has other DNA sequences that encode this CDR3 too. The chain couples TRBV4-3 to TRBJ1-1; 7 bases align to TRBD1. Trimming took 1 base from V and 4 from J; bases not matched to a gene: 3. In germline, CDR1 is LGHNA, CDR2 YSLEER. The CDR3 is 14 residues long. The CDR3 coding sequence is TGCGCCAGCAGCCAAGTAGCAGGGGGCACTGAAGCTTTCTTT. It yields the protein CASSQVAGGTEAFF.

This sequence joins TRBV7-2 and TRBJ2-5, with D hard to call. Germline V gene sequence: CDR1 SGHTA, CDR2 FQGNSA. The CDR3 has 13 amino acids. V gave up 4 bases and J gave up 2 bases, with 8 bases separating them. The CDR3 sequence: CASSYRAQETQYF. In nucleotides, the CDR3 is TGTGCCAGCAGCTACCGGGCTCAAGAGACCCAGTACTTC.

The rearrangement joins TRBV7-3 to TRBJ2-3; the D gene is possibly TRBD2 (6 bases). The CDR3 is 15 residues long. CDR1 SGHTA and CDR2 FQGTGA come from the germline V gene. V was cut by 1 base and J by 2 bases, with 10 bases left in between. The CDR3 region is CASSLRGGDTDTQYF. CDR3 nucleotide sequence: TGTGCCAGCAGCTTAAGGGGCGGGGACACAGATACGCAGTATTTT.